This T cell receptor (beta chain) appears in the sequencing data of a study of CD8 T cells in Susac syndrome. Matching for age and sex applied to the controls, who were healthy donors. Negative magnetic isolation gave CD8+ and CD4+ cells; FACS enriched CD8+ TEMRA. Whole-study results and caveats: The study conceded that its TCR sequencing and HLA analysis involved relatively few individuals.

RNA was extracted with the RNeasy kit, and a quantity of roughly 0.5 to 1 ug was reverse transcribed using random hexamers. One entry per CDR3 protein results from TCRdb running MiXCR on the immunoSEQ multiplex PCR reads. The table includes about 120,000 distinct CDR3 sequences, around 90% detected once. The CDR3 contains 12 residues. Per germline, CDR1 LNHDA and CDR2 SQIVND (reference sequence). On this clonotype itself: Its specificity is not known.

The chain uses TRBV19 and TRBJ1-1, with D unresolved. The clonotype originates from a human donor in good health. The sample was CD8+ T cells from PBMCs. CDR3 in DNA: TGTGCGGCCAAAGACTTGAACACTGAAGCTTTCTTT. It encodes CAAKDLNTEAFF.